The 27 T cell receptor beta chains given below trace back to one sample, sequenced in a study of response to subunit inactivated influenza vaccine. TCRdb passed the RT-PCR reads through MiXCR, listing each CDR3 protein once. The sample has approximately 570,000 distinct CDR3 sequences; approximately 7.6% are singletons. The sample in question was PBMCs from blood, obtained around 25 months after vaccination. The source of these receptors is a man aged 50 to 75 who received an inactivated influenza vaccine.

J is TRBJ2-1 and V is TRBV4-3; 7 nucleotides line up with TRBD2. Per germline, CDR1 LGHNA and CDR2 YSLEER. This CDR3 comprises 16 residues. J lost 6 bases, V lost 4 bases, and 12 bases had no gene match. The CDR3 DNA follows: TGCGCCAGCAGCCCTAGGATACTAGCGAGGGGCAATGAGCAGTTCTTC. Encoded protein: CASSPRILARGNEQFF.

The V and J genes are TRBV5-6 and TRBJ1-3; no reliable D call. The CDR3 is 16 residues long. Trimming took 0 bases from V and 1 from J, leaving 11 bases between them. CDR1 and CDR2 (germline): SGHDT, YYEEEE. The CDR3: CASSLARGWSGNTIYF. Written as DNA, the CDR3 is TGTGCCAGCAGCTTGGCCCGGGGATGGTCTGGAAACACCATATATTTT.

The genes are TRBV5-1 and TRBJ2-1; D possibly corresponds to TRBD1 (5 bases). The CDR3 contains 16 residues. Germline V gene lookup returns CDR1 SGHRS and CDR2 YFSETQ. Trimming removed 0 bases at V and 7 bases at J, with 17 bases between. CDR3 loop: CASSLDLGAKGNEQFF. CDR3 DNA sequence: TGCGCCAGCAGCTTGGATTTAGGGGCGAAAGGGAATGAGCAGTTCTTC.

This clonotype showed up many times. The V gene is TRBV3-1, the J gene TRBJ1-1, with D perhaps matching TRBD1 (5 bases). The length of the CDR3 is 12 residues. Germline CDR1 reads LGHDT; CDR2 reads YNNKEL (reference sequence). The V gene lost 0 bases and the J gene lost 10 bases, with 9 bases spanning the gap. The CDR3 here is CASSQDRRGAFF. The DNA of the CDR3 is TGTGCCAGCAGCCAAGATAGGAGGGGAGCTTTCTTT.

This sequence joins TRBV10-3 and TRBJ2-5; D is perhaps TRBD2 (7 bases). Trimming removed 3 bases from V and 4 bases from J, with 15 bases in between. Per the germline V gene, CDR1 is ENHRY and CDR2 is SYGVKD. The CDR3 spans 15 residues. The CDR3 region is CAISEQGQRGETQYF. CDR3 in DNA: TGTGCCATCAGTGAACAAGGACAGCGGGGAGAGACCCAGTACTTC.

This clonotype was picked up a small number of times. This chain joins TRBV10-3 and TRBJ1-4; perhaps TRBD1 as D (5 bases). Between the trimmed V and J ends, which lost 10 bases and 0 bases, there was a span of 9 bases. This CDR3 region has 13 residues. Germline values: CDR1 ENHRY, CDR2 SYGVKD. The CDR3 is CATRGATNEKLFF. CDR3 in DNA: TGTGCCACGCGGGGCGCAACTAATGAAAAACTGTTTTTT.

Ten or more counts support this clonotype. The DNA of the CDR3 is TGCAGTGCTAGAGAAAAGACAGGGGCCACAGATACGCAGTATTTT. Encoded protein: CSAREKTGATDTQYF. The chain employs TRBV20-1 and TRBJ2-3; 8 nucleotides agree with TRBD1. Trimming cost V 0 bases and J 2 bases; bases outside gene matches: 4. CDR3 length: 15 amino acids. The germline V gene has CDR1 DFQATT and CDR2 SNEGSKA (reference sequence).

This clonotype was seen a few times. The chain carries TRBV12-3 or TRBV12-4 and TRBJ2-4; possible D gene TRBD1, 7 bases. Deletions cut 5 bases from V and 0 bases from J, with 14 bases between. The CDR3 is made up of 16 amino acids. Here the CDR3 DNA reads TGTGCCAGCAGTGTACAGGGGACTCTAGCCAAAAACATTCAGTACTTC. Protein product: CASSVQGTLAKNIQYF.

The rearrangement joins TRBV6-1 to TRBJ1-5; a possible D gene is TRBD1 (5 bases). Germline CDR1 and CDR2: MNHNS and SASEGT. The CDR3 runs to 17 residues. Trimming took off 8 bases at V and 4 bases at J, with 24 bases between the two ends. The DNA for the CDR3 is TGTGCCAGCCGCCACCCCCGGGGGGGGTTCGTTAATCAGCCCCAGCATTTT. This gives the protein CASRHPRGGFVNQPQHF.

This clonotype appeared many times. This sequence joins TRBV4-3 and TRBJ2-7, with a tentative D call TRBD1 (5 bases). The CDR3 contains 16 residues. Looked up from germline, CDR1 is LGHNA and CDR2 is YSLEER. V was trimmed by 3 bases and J by 2 bases, leaving 17 bases between them. CDR3 nucleotide sequence: TGCGCCAGCAGCCATGACCTACTTCAGGGTACCTACGAGCAGTACTTC. This encodes CASSHDLLQGTYEQYF.

In its sample, this clonotype was seen once. The chain has TRBV20-1 and TRBJ2-2, with TRBD2 as a possible D gene (6 bases). V lost 6 bases and J 6 bases, leaving 11 bases between the germline ends. Germline V gene data show CDR1 as DFQATT and CDR2 as SNEGSKA (reference sequence). CDR3 length: 12 residues. The CDR3 loop reads CSARREAGELFF. The CDR3 nucleotides are TGCAGTGCGCGGAGGGAGGCCGGGGAGCTGTTTTTT.

This clonotype was seen a few times. CDR3 coding DNA: TGCGCCAGCAGGATGGCAGGGTACATTGAAGCTTTCTTT. This translates into CASRMAGYIEAFF. The V and J genes are TRBV5-1 and TRBJ1-1, with D perhaps matching TRBD1 (5 bases). The germline gives CDR1 SGHRS, CDR2 YFSETQ. This CDR3 spans 13 amino acids. Trimming took 5 bases from V and 7 from J, leaving 15 bases between them.

There are many counts of this clonotype. V is TRBV4-2 and J is TRBJ1-5, with D unclear. V lost 0 bases to trimming and J lost 4 bases, with 4 bases between them. The CDR3 length is 13 residues. Germline assignment: CDR1 LGHNA and CDR2 YNFKEQ. The CDR3 sequence is CASSQERNQPQHF. The CDR3 region has the DNA TGTGCCAGCAGCCAAGAACGAAATCAGCCCCAGCATTTT.

Ten or more counts support this clonotype. The chain combines TRBV6-2 or TRBV6-3 with TRBJ1-5; 8 bases agree with TRBD1. The V and J ends lost 6 bases and 9 bases, in that order; junction bases with no gene match: 7. Looked up from germline, CDR1 is MNHEY and CDR2 is SVGEGT. The CDR3 is 13 residues long. DNA for the CDR3: TGTGCCAGCAGAAAGACAGGGGAGGCGCCCCAGCATTTT. Translated: CASRKTGEAPQHF.

This clonotype was counted only a few times. The chain is built from TRBV12-3 or TRBV12-4 and TRBJ2-5; 8 bases map to TRBD2. The CDR3 runs to 15 residues. Trimming cost V 5 bases and J 1 base; bases outside gene matches: 6. CDR3 coding DNA: TGTGCCAGCAGTCCGATCGGGACTAGCCAAGAGACCCAGTACTTC. Encoded protein: CASSPIGTSQETQYF.

Only a few counts were recorded for this clonotype. The gene calls are TRBV6-2 or TRBV6-3 and TRBJ1-5, with unresolved D. Germline values: CDR1 MNHEY, CDR2 SVGEGT. The CDR3 sequence is 15 residues long. V was pared by 2 bases and J by 3 bases, with 11 bases between. The CDR3, as DNA: TGTGCCAGCAGTTACGGTGTGAGCCCCAATCAGCCCCAGCATTTT. Its translation: CASSYGVSPNQPQHF.

In this sample, this clonotype turned up many times. The V gene is TRBV6-2 or TRBV6-3, the J gene TRBJ2-5; 12 nucleotides line up with TRBD2. The length of the CDR3 is 15 residues. The junction had 3 bases not matched to a gene; V was cut back by 5 bases and J by 2 bases. The V gene's germline CDR1 is MNHEY and CDR2 SVGEGT. CDR3 sequence (DNA): TGTGCCAGCAGTGTACTAGCGGGGGGACAAGAGACCCAGTACTTC. Its protein is CASSVLAGGQETQYF.

This clonotype was counted ten times or more. The chain is built from TRBV4-2 and TRBJ2-1; a possible D gene is TRBD2 (6 bases). The CDR3 runs 16 residues. Germline CDR1 is LGHNA and CDR2 is YNFKEQ. V shed 0 bases and J shed 0 bases, with 9 bases lying between them. This CDR3 is CASSQDRRGSYNEQFF. The CDR3 DNA reads as TGTGCCAGCAGCCAAGATCGGCGGGGCTCCTACAATGAGCAGTTCTTC.

This clonotype was counted only a few times. The chain employs TRBV27 and TRBJ2-2, with 8 bases lining up with TRBD1. The CDR3 is made up of 15 amino acids. Germline loops: CDR1 MNHEY, CDR2 SMNVEV (reference sequence). V shed 6 bases, J shed 2 bases, and the junction held 5 bases outside the gene matches. As DNA, the CDR3 is TGTGCCAGCAGAATTGGACAGGGCAACACCGGGGAGCTGTTTTTT. This sequence encodes CASRIGQGNTGELFF.

V gene TRBV2 combines with J gene TRBJ1-1; D uncertain. This CDR3 has 14 residues. V was pared by 6 bases and J by 1 base, with 12 bases between. Germline CDR1 is SNHLY and CDR2 is FYNNEI. The CDR3 here is CASRPIPGNTEAFF. CDR3 sequence (DNA): TGTGCCAGCAGGCCCATCCCCGGGAACACTGAAGCTTTCTTT.

This clonotype was counted between two and nine times. The chain combines TRBV6-6 with TRBJ1-6; TRBD1 might be the D (5 bases). Germline V gene sequence: CDR1 MNHNY, CDR2 SVGAGI (reference sequence). This CDR3 region has 12 residues. V was trimmed by 6 bases and J by 9 bases, leaving 9 bases between them. CDR3 loop: CASRHQGSPLHF. The DNA for the CDR3 is TGTGCCAGCAGGCACCAGGGTTCACCCCTCCACTTT.

The gene calls are TRBV5-1 and TRBJ2-1; TRBD1 matches at 12 bases. The CDR3 is 14 residues long. The V and J ends lost 4 bases and 7 bases, in that order; junction bases with no gene match: 3. Germline V CDR1 and CDR2: SGHRS, YFSETQ. The CDR3 sequence: CASSQGQGANEQFF. The CDR3 region has the DNA TGCGCCAGCAGCCAGGGACAGGGGGCGAATGAGCAGTTCTTC.

This clonotype was counted many times. CDR3 coding DNA: TGTGCCATCAAGGCCAGTGATCGAGAGACCCAGTACTTC. Amino acid sequence: CAIKASDRETQYF. This chain joins TRBV10-3 and TRBJ2-5; no firm D call. The CDR3 runs 13 residues. The germline V and J ends were trimmed by 7 bases and 4 bases, with 13 bases remaining between them. CDR1 is ENHRY and CDR2 is SYGVKD in the germline V gene.

This clonotype showed up many times. The chain is built from TRBV6-1 and TRBJ2-3; 7 nucleotides agree with TRBD1. After removal of 6 bases from V and 2 bases from J, the junction contained 8 bases not matched to a gene. The CDR3 is made up of 15 amino acids. Per the germline V gene, CDR1 is MNHNS and CDR2 is SASEGT. CDR3 protein: CASRPDRVPTDTQYF. Written as DNA, the CDR3 is TGTGCCAGCAGACCAGACAGGGTACCCACAGATACGCAGTATTTT.

The gene calls are TRBV7-8 and TRBJ2-7; perhaps TRBD2 as D (5 bases). This CDR3 spans 14 amino acids. Germline CDR1 and CDR2: SGHVS and FQNEAQ. Deletions cut 3 bases from V and 4 bases from J, with 13 bases between. The chain's CDR3 is CASSLRISEYEQYF. The CDR3 bases are TGTGCCAGCAGCTTGCGGATTAGCGAGTACGAGCAGTACTTC. The full variable domain, with the rest looked up from reference TRBV7-8 and TRBJ2-7, is GAGVSQSPRYKVAKRGQDVALRCDPISGHVSLFWYQQALGQGPEFLTYFQNEAQLDKSGLPSDRFFAERPEGSVSTLKIQRTQQEDSAVYLCASSLRISEYEQYFGPGTRLTVT.

The rearrangement links TRBV7-3 to TRBJ2-3, with D possibly matching TRBD2 (6 bases). V was shortened by 4 bases and J by 6 bases, with 14 bases between the two germline ends. The CDR3 has 14 residues. From germline, CDR1 is SGHTA and CDR2 FQGTGA. The CDR3 region is CASSSLGGTDTQYF. The CDR3 DNA reads as TGTGCCAGCAGCTCACTAGGAGGGACGGATACGCAGTATTTT.

This clonotype was picked up many times. This chain connects TRBV5-6 to TRBJ1-4; D unclear. Trimming pared 1 base from V and 8 bases from J, leaving 9 bases between. The CDR3 consists of 13 residues. Looked up from germline, CDR1 is SGHDT and CDR2 is YYEEEE. The CDR3 spells CASSLRSAEKLFF. The CDR3 DNA is TGTGCCAGCAGCTTGCGGAGCGCAGAAAAACTGTTTTTT. Full variable domain (rest looked up from reference TRBV5-6 and TRBJ1-4): DAGVTQSPTHLIKTRGQQVTLRCSPKSGHDTVSWYQQALGQGPQFIFQYYEEEERQRGNFPDRFSGHQFPNYSSELNVNALLLGDSALYLCASSLRSAEKLFFGSGTQLSVL.